These T cell receptor beta chains were read from a single sample in a study of regulatory dendritic cells for organ transplantation. Measured with immunoSEQ multiplex PCR; TCRdb has only the in-frame clones, and not every one. The sample has approximately 22,000 clones; 70% to 90% are singletons. Antigens of these TCRs are unknown. The sequenced sample consisted of naive CD4+ T cells from blood cultured with regulatory dendritic cells. The origin of the receptors is a human donor in good health. The CDR3 runs from the conserved cysteine through the conserved F or W. A D gene is named only where the DNA matches it firmly. Clone sizes are given selectively: once, few, many, or a class where the clone is expanded.

clone_size	v_call	d_call	j_call	cdr3_nt	cdr3_aa
.	TRBV30	.	TRBJ1-2	TGTGCCTGGCGTGGGTCCTATGGCTACACCTTC	CAWRGSYGYTF
.	TRBV6-6	.	TRBJ1-4	TGTGCCAGCAGAGCCCGGGACATCCGTAATGAAAAACTGTTTTTT	CASRARDIRNEKLFF
.	TRBV11-2	.	TRBJ2-1	TGTGCCAGCAGCTTAGGCGGTAGCCCGGGTCACAATGAGCAGTTCTTC	CASSLGGSPGHNEQFF
.	TRBV30	.	TRBJ2-6	TGTGCCTGGAGTTTCCACCAGGTGGGCTCTGGGGCCAACGTCCTGACTTTC	CAWSFHQVGSGANVLTF
.	TRBV27	.	TRBJ1-2	TGTGCCAGCAGTTCCCAGGTGAACTATGGCTACACCTTC	CASSSQVNYGYTF
few	TRBV9	.	TRBJ1-6	TGTGCCAGCAGCGTTGGGGTTAGCTCCTATAATTCACCCCTCCACTTT	CASSVGVSSYNSPLHF
few	TRBV9	.	TRBJ1-2	TGTGCCAGCAGCGTAGGTGGATACCCGGAGTCGAACACCTTC	CASSVGGYPESNTF
.	TRBV25-1	.	TRBJ2-1	TGTGCCAGCAGTGAATTTGGGTCTCCTATTCCGTCCAATGAGCAGTTCTTC	CASSEFGSPIPSNEQFF
.	TRBV25-1	.	TRBJ1-1	TGTGCCAGCAAGGGGGAGATGAACACTGAAGCTTTCTTT	CASKGEMNTEAFF
.	TRBV5-6	.	TRBJ1-5	TGTGCCAGCAGCTTGTCTCCGGGGCAGCCCCAGCATTTT	CASSLSPGQPQHF
.	TRBV4-2	TRBD2	TRBJ2-3	TGTGCCAGCAGCGGCGGGACTAGCGGCGATACGCAGTATTTT	CASSGGTSGDTQYF
few	TRBV7-2	.	TRBJ1-5	TGTGCCAGCAGCCCACCCGATCAGCCCCAGCATTTT	CASSPPDQPQHF
.	TRBV4-1	.	TRBJ1-3	TGCGCCAGCAGCCAAGTTTACTGGGGAGAGGGTCACACCATATATTTT	CASSQVYWGEGHTIYF
.	TRBV30	.	TRBJ1-5	TGTGCCTGGAGTGCAAGTCGGACAGCCAGCTATCAGCCCCAGCATTTT	CAWSASRTASYQPQHF
.	TRBV28	.	TRBJ2-2	TGTGCCAGCAGGTACACCGGGGAGCTGTTTTTT	CASRYTGELFF
.	TRBV9	.	TRBJ2-1	TGTGCCAGCAGCCCGGCTGGGGGCGGAATATTCAATGAGCAGTTCTTC	CASSPAGGGIFNEQFF
.	TRBV6-1	.	TRBJ2-7	TGTGCCAGCAGTGAATACGACTCTATGTACGAGCAGTACTTC	CASSEYDSMYEQYF
.	TRBV6-6	.	TRBJ1-5	TGTGCCAGCAGTTACGGCCTGGATCAGCCCCAGCATTTT	CASSYGLDQPQHF
.	TRBV19	TRBD2	TRBJ2-7	TGTGCCAGTAGTAGAACTAGCGGGTACGAGCAGTACTTC	CASSRTSGYEQYF
.	TRBV7-9	.	TRBJ2-7	TGTGCCAGCAGCCGGACACTAACAGTCCACGAGCAGTACTTC	CASSRTLTVHEQYF
.	TRBV28	.	TRBJ1-2	TGTGCCAGCAGTTCTACGGCGACCTATGGCTACACCTTC	CASSSTATYGYTF
.	TRBV6-1	TRBD1	TRBJ2-7	TGTGCCAGCAGTTCACTGGACAGGGGGCGTTACGAGCAGTACTTC	CASSSLDRGRYEQYF
.	TRBV4-1	TRBD1	TRBJ1-1	TGCGCCAGCAGCCGGAAGGACAGGGAGAACACTGAAGCTTTCTTT	CASSRKDRENTEAFF
.	TRBV28	.	TRBJ2-4	TGTGCCAGCAGTTTAGGATCAGCCAAAAACATTCAGTACTTC	CASSLGSAKNIQYF
.	TRBV23-1	.	TRBJ1-5	TGCGCCAGCAGCGCCGTTAACAAGCTGATCTATAGCAATCAGCCCCAGCATTTT	CASSAVNKLIYSNQPQHF
.	TRBV4-3	.	TRBJ2-7	TGCGCCAGCAGCCAAGTCGGAAGCAGGTCGGTCCACGAGCAGTACTTC	CASSQVGSRSVHEQYF
.	TRBV5-5	.	TRBJ2-7	TGTGCCAGCAGCTCTTACACGGCCTACGAGCAGTACTTC	CASSSYTAYEQYF
.	TRBV11-3	TRBD2	TRBJ2-5	TGTGCCAGCAGCTTAAAAGCGGGAGGGCAAGAGACCCAGTACTTC	CASSLKAGGQETQYF
.	TRBV28	TRBD2	TRBJ2-7	TGTGCCAGCAGTTCTCCTAGCGGATCTACCTACGAGCAGTACTTC	CASSSPSGSTYEQYF
.	TRBV7-3	.	TRBJ1-4	TGTGCCAGCAGCCTGGAATCAGTTGCAACTAATGAAAAACTGTTTTTT	CASSLESVATNEKLFF
.	TRBV21-1	.	TRBJ2-7	TGTGCCAGCAGCACCCGGACAGGGGGCTACGAGCAGTACTTC	CASSTRTGGYEQYF
.	TRBV18	TRBD1	TRBJ1-1	TGTGCCAGCTCACGTCAACAGGGGAGGAACACTGAAGCTTTCTTT	CASSRQQGRNTEAFF
few	TRBV7-2	.	TRBJ1-1	TGTGCCAGCTCACAAGCAGAGGGCACTGAAGCTTTCTTT	CASSQAEGTEAFF
once	TRBV6-5	.	TRBJ2-6	TGTGCGACCGGGCCTGGGGCCAACGTCCTGACTTTC	CATGPGANVLTF
.	TRBV29-1	TRBD2	TRBJ2-2	TGCAGCGTTCGTTTTCCCGGACTAGCCTACACCGGGGAGCTGTTTTTT	CSVRFPGLAYTGELFF
.	TRBV10-1	TRBD1	TRBJ1-5	TGCGCCAGCTCACCAGGGGGCCATCAGCCCCAGCATTTT	CASSPGGHQPQHF
.	TRBV19	.	TRBJ2-3	TGTGCCAGTAGTATTTCCCCCGGGGGAGGCACAGATACGCAGTATTTT	CASSISPGGGTDTQYF
.	TRBV30	TRBD1	TRBJ2-3	TGTGCCTGGGGACAGGGGGCTTTGTGGACAGATACGCAGTATTTT	CAWGQGALWTDTQYF
.	TRBV30	TRBD2	TRBJ2-1	TGTGCCTGGAGGCAAACTAGCGGGTTAGGGTCTGATGAGCAGTTCTTC	CAWRQTSGLGSDEQFF
.	TRBV5-4	.	TRBJ2-3	TGTGCCAGCAGCCCCGTGGGTGGGTCGACGGAGGTGCAGTATTTT	CASSPVGGSTEVQYF
.	TRBV29-1	.	TRBJ2-1	TGCAGCGCTGAACCCTATTTCTACAATGAGCAGTTCTTC	CSAEPYFYNEQFF
.	TRBV5-1	.	TRBJ1-1	TGCGCCAGCAGCTTGGCCGATACAGCGAACACTGAAGCTTTCTTT	CASSLADTANTEAFF
.	TRBV19	.	TRBJ1-5	TGTGCCAGTACGACCCGGGCAGGGTATTTGCAGCCCCAGCATTTT	CASTTRAGYLQPQHF
.	TRBV19	.	TRBJ2-7	TGTGCCAGTAGTACGGACAGTGCAGACTCCTACGAGCAGTACTTC	CASSTDSADSYEQYF
.	TRBV30	TRBD2	TRBJ2-1	TGTGCCTGGACTAGCGGGGGCGCTTCCTACAATGAGCAGTTCTTC	CAWTSGGASYNEQFF
few	TRBV9	TRBD1	TRBJ2-7	TGTGCCAGCAGCTTGGACAGGGGTTACGAGCAGTACTTC	CASSLDRGYEQYF
.	TRBV6-1	.	TRBJ1-1	TGTGCCAGCAGTGAAGTAGGGGACGGAGGGGTGAACACTGAAGCTTTCTTT	CASSEVGDGGVNTEAFF
.	TRBV11-2	.	TRBJ2-7	TGTGCCAGCAGCTTATTCCTAGCGTCCTACGAGCAGTACTTC	CASSLFLASYEQYF
.	TRBV5-1	.	TRBJ2-7	TGCGCCAGCAGCACCTCCGGGCCGCTGTACTTC	CASSTSGPLYF
.	TRBV7-3	.	TRBJ1-2	TGTGCCAGCAGCTTAGTTGGGGAGGCCTACACCTTC	CASSLVGEAYTF
.	TRBV6-1	.	TRBJ1-1	TGTGCCAGCAGCCAGCGGGGGAACACTGAAGCTTTCTTT	CASSQRGNTEAFF
once	TRBV2	.	TRBJ1-1	TGTGCCAGCAGTGCCGACGGTACTGAAGCTTTCTTT	CASSADGTEAFF
once	TRBV4-1	TRBD1	TRBJ1-4	TGCGCCAGCAGCCTTAATTTAGACAGGGGGGGCGGTGAAAAACTGTTTTTT	CASSLNLDRGGGEKLFF
.	TRBV4-1	TRBD2	TRBJ2-1	TGCGCCAGCAGCCAGGGAGAAGGGACTAGCGGGAGCAATGAGCAGTTCTTC	CASSQGEGTSGSNEQFF
once	TRBV4-2	.	TRBJ2-2	TGTGCCAGCAGCCAAGATATCCCGCCCCCCGGGGAGCTGTTTTTT	CASSQDIPPPGELFF